Each of the 22 T cell receptor beta chains below was sequenced from the same sample in a study of cytomegalovirus exposure and HLA in healthy donors. PCR used 60 Vbeta primers and 13 Jbeta primers. TCRdb's table, derived via immunoSEQ multiplex PCR, lists solely in-frame clones and lacks some. This table has fewer than 250,000 clones, 65% to 75% appearing once. The sequenced sample was PBMCs. The receptor set was obtained from a young man in good health and CMV-seropositive.

The chain combines TRBV5-1 with TRBJ2-1, with D perhaps TRBD2 (7 bases). CDR1 and CDR2 (germline): SGHRS, YFSETQ. Trimming stripped 4 bases from V and 3 bases from J, with 23 bases between. The CDR3 loop spans 18 amino acids. The chain's CDR3 is CASSRRVSGGMVYNEQFF. CDR3 DNA: TGCGCCAGCAGCCGGCGGGTTTCGGGGGGCATGGTCTACAATGAGCAGTTCTTC. Using reference TRBV5-1 and TRBJ2-1 for the parts outside the CDR3, the full variable domain is KAGVTQTPRYLIKTRGQQVTLSCSPISGHRSVSWYQQTPGQGLQFLFEYFSETQRNKGNFPGRFSGRQFSNSRSEMNVSTLELGDSALYLCASSRRVSGGMVYNEQFFGPGTRLTVL.

The V gene is TRBV11-2, the J gene TRBJ2-4; 8 bases map to TRBD1. Trimming removed 1 base from V and 10 bases from J; junction bases left unmatched: 9. This CDR3 is 15 amino acids long. Germline V gives CDR1 SGHAT, CDR2 FQNNGV. Here the CDR3 DNA reads TGTGCCAGCAGCTTAGGGGGGACAGGACGGGGGATTCAGTACTTC. Translating it yields CASSLGGTGRGIQYF.

The gene calls are TRBV18 and TRBJ1-1; 9 bases agree with TRBD1. Trimming took 3 bases from V and 4 from J; bases not matched to a gene: 6. The germline gives CDR1 KGHSH, CDR2 LQKENI. The CDR3 extends over 15 amino acids. CDR3 in amino acids: CASSPRQGEATEAFF. CDR3 DNA: TGTGCCAGCTCACCCCGACAGGGGGAGGCCACTGAAGCTTTCTTT.

This clone has more than one count but fewer than ten. At one boundary the junction diverges from the germline segment, which might be a read error. This sequence joins TRBV20-1 and TRBJ2-7; 9 bases map to TRBD1. Looked up from germline, CDR1 is DFQATT and CDR2 is SNEGSKA (reference sequence). This CDR3 has 11 amino acids. CDR3 sequence (DNA): TGCAGTGCCGGGGTCAGGGACAGGGTTAACTTC. Encoded protein: CSAGVRDRVNF.

The gene calls are TRBV19 and TRBJ2-7; tentative D call: TRBD2 (5 bases). With 6 bases removed from V and 3 bases from J, the gap between germline ends came to 15 bases. The germline V gene has CDR1 LNHDA and CDR2 SQIVND (reference sequence). The CDR3 covers 14 residues. The CDR3 region has the DNA TGTGCCAGTAGCTCAGGCGGGTCGGTCTACGAGCAGTACTTC. It yields the protein CASSSGGSVYEQYF. The complete variable domain, with remaining parts taken from reference TRBV19 and TRBJ2-7, reads DGGITQSPKYLFRKEGQNVTLSCEQNLNHDAMYWYRQDPGQGLRLIYYSQIVNDFQKGDIAEGYSVSREKKESFPLTVTSAQKNPTAFYLCASSSGGSVYEQYFGPGTRLTVT.

The J gene is TRBJ2-6, the V gene TRBV7-3; maybe TRBD1 (5 bases). This CDR3 is 17 amino acids long. Germline CDR1 and CDR2: SGHTA and FQGTGA. V lost 3 bases and J lost 1, with 13 bases in between. CDR3 protein: CASSFGRASSGANVLTF. Here the CDR3 DNA reads TGTGCCAGCAGCTTCGGCAGGGCCTCTTCTGGGGCCAACGTCCTGACTTTC.

This sequence joins TRBV25-1 and TRBJ2-5, with TRBD2 matching 9 bases. This CDR3 comprises 13 residues. Germline CDR1 reads MGHDK; CDR2 reads SYGVNS. The V segment lost 8 bases and the J segment 1 base; nucleotides outside the gene matches: 2. CDR3 DNA: TGTGCCAGCGAGCGGGGGGCCCAAGAGACCCAGTACTTC. It codes for CASERGAQETQYF.

The chain couples TRBV4-3 to TRBJ2-7; no clear D. Germline-derived CDR1 and CDR2 are LGHNA and YSLEER. The CDR3 covers 14 residues. V lost 4 bases and J lost 4, with 14 bases in between. The CDR3: CASSLNRQDYEQYF. As DNA, the CDR3 is TGCGCCAGCAGCCTCAACCGGCAGGATTACGAGCAGTACTTC.

V is TRBV18 and J is TRBJ1-4; possibly TRBD1 for D (5 bases). This CDR3 region has 15 residues. Trimming took 0 bases from V and 8 from J, leaving 13 bases between them. Germline assignment: CDR1 KGHSH and CDR2 LQKENI. CDR3 in DNA: TGTGCCAGCTCACCACCGGGGCCCCGAGGAGAAAAACTGTTTTTT. Its protein is CASSPPGPRGEKLFF.

The V call is TRBV5-1, the J call TRBJ2-3, with D maybe TRBD2 (6 bases). This CDR3 spans 17 amino acids. Trimming took 2 bases from V and 0 from J, leaving 16 bases between them. Germline values: CDR1 SGHRS, CDR2 YFSETQ. CDR3 protein: CASSFTGGGRSTDTQYF. The CDR3 coding sequence is TGCGCCAGCAGCTTTACTGGGGGAGGAAGAAGCACAGATACGCAGTATTTT.

The chain joins TRBV21-1 to TRBJ2-7; the table names TRBD2, a call not compared with the DNA. TRBV21-1 is designated a pseudogene. This CDR3 spans 12 amino acids. CDR3 sequence reads: CASSSDSYEQYF. The DNA for the CDR3 is TGTGCCAGCAGCAGCGACTCATACGAGCAGTACTTC.

V and J are TRBV11-2 and TRBJ2-5; D is unresolved. Germline CDR1 and CDR2: SGHAT and FQNNGV. Trimming removed 3 bases from V and 5 bases from J, with 7 bases in between. This CDR3 is built from 12 residues. The DNA for the CDR3 is TGTGCCAGCAGCTTGATTGAGGAGACCCAGTACTTC. As protein: CASSLIEETQYF.

This chain joins TRBV4-1 and TRBJ2-7, with TRBD2 identical over 7 bases. J lost 3 bases, V lost 0 bases, and 5 bases had no gene match. The V gene's germline CDR1 is MGHRA and CDR2 YSYEKL. CDR3 size: 15 residues. The CDR3 coding sequence is TGCGCCAGCAGCCAAGAGGGCGGGAGATTCTACGAGCAGTACTTC. It codes for CASSQEGGRFYEQYF.

Remarks on this clone: The same CDR3 arises from other DNA sequences in this sample as well. The V gene is TRBV5-4, the J gene TRBJ2-7; 9 bases match TRBD1. The CDR3 contains 14 residues. Trimming took 5 bases from V and 2 from J; bases not matched to a gene: 5. The germline CDR1 and CDR2 sequences are SGHNT and YYREEE (reference sequence). In nucleotides, the CDR3 is TGTGCCAGCAGTCCGGGACAGGGCGCCTACGAGCAGTACTTC. This codes for CASSPGQGAYEQYF.

This clone showed up just once. The rearrangement uses TRBV19 and TRBJ2-1; 10 nucleotides line up with TRBD2. With V trimmed by 11 bases and J by 3 bases, 4 bases remained unmatched. The germline V gene has CDR1 LNHDA and CDR2 SQIVND (reference sequence). This CDR3 is 13 amino acids long. The CDR3 protein is CASGTSVYNEQFF. The CDR3 DNA sequence: TGTGCCTCCGGGACTAGCGTCTACAATGAGCAGTTCTTC.

Comment on this clone: A junction end diverges from the germline sequence, so it may reflect a read error. The rearrangement joins TRBV7-9 to TRBJ1-1, with 8 bases fitting TRBD1. The CDR3 loop spans 16 amino acids. CDR1 and CDR2 (germline): SEHNR, FQNEAQ (reference sequence). CDR3 sequence: CSSSQRGADRAVGAFF. DNA of the CDR3: TGTTCCAGCAGCCAGAGGGGGGCGGACAGGGCGGTGGGAGCTTTCTTT.

V usage is TRBV6-6 and J usage is TRBJ2-2; 9 positions match TRBD1. The V gene's germline CDR1 is MNHNY and CDR2 SVGAGI (reference sequence). CDR3 length: 15 residues. After removal of 6 bases from V and 1 base from J, the junction contained 3 bases not matched to a gene. The CDR3 sequence is CASSRDRVNTGELFF. The CDR3 coding sequence is TGTGCCAGCAGCCGGGACAGGGTGAACACCGGGGAGCTGTTTTTT.

This chain uses TRBV7-2 with TRBJ2-7; 9 bases match TRBD2. CDR3 size: 16 residues. CDR1 SGHTA and CDR2 FQGNSA come from the germline V gene. The V and J ends lost 2 bases and 4 bases, in that order; junction bases with no gene match: 9. The CDR3 DNA is TGTGCCAGCAGCTTACCCCTGGCGGGGGGGTCGTACGAGCAGTACTTC. Translated: CASSLPLAGGSYEQYF.

The rearrangement links TRBV7-9 to TRBJ2-7, with 8 bases fitting TRBD1. Germline V gene lookup returns CDR1 SEHNR and CDR2 FQNEAQ (reference sequence). With V trimmed by 5 bases and J by 5 bases, 11 bases remained unmatched. This CDR3 comprises 15 residues. For the CDR3, the DNA is TGTGCCAGCAGCGCTTATTTCGGACAGGGCGACGAGCAGTACTTC. Encoded protein: CASSAYFGQGDEQYF.

The chain couples TRBV6-6 to TRBJ1-2, with D tentatively TRBD1 (6 bases). Deletions cut 1 base from V and 7 bases from J, with 13 bases between. The CDR3 consists of 14 residues. Germline V gene lookup returns CDR1 MNHNY and CDR2 SVGAGI (reference sequence). As DNA, the CDR3 is TGTGCCAGCAGTTACTATCCAAGAGGGGGTGGCTACACCTTC. It codes for CASSYYPRGGGYTF.

The rearrangement links TRBV13 to TRBJ1-2; D ambiguous. The germline gives CDR1 PRHDT, CDR2 FYEKMQ (reference sequence). Trimming left V 3 bases short and J 4 bases short, with 12 bases between. CDR3 length: 14 amino acids. Here the CDR3 DNA reads TGTGCCAGCAGCTTGACTTCGGACTCCTATGGCTACACCTTC. Its translation: CASSLTSDSYGYTF.

The V and J genes are TRBV28 and TRBJ1-5, with D possibly matching TRBD1 (5 bases). The CDR3 sequence is 14 residues long. The V end was cut by 8 bases, the J end by 6 bases, with 17 bases between. Germline lookup yields CDR1 MDHEN and CDR2 SYDVKM. Written as DNA, the CDR3 is TGTGCCAGCTCACCCGGGGGGATGTCTCAGCCCCAGCATTTT. Its protein is CASSPGGMSQPQHF.